The rows below give T cell receptor beta chains drawn from one sample of a study of sequential checkpoint blockade in melanoma. Data came from immunoSEQ multiplex PCR; TCRdb stores just in-frame clones and leaves some out. The data show roughly 12,000 clones, 70% to 80% seen once. The material sequenced was CD8+ T cells sorted from blood (inferred from file names), taken from a patient given nivolumab and ipilimumab in sequence. Receptors were obtained from a human donor with melanoma. Both conserved end residues are part of each CDR3. The D gene is left open where the match is weak. Size is omitted from some rows. Given values are once, few, many or a class for expanded clones.

clone_size: NA; v_call: TRBV4-2; j_call: TRBJ2-1; d_call: NA; cdr3_length: 15; cdr3_aa: CASSQDRDGGNEQFF; cdr3_nt: TGTGCCAGCAGCCAAGATAGGGACGGGGGCAATGAGCAGTTCTTC
clone_size: medium-sized; v_call: TRBV10-3; j_call: TRBJ2-1; d_call: NA; cdr3_length: 16; cdr3_aa: CAISGPTGAGDNEQFF; cdr3_nt: TGTGCCATCAGTGGACCGACAGGGGCGGGGGACAATGAGCAGTTCTTC
clone_size: NA; v_call: TRBV19; j_call: TRBJ2-1; d_call: NA; cdr3_length: 14; cdr3_aa: CASSIGAAYNEQFF; cdr3_nt: TGTGCCAGTAGTATAGGGGCAGCCTACAATGAGCAGTTCTTC
clone_size: NA; v_call: TRBV28; j_call: TRBJ2-5; d_call: NA; cdr3_length: 14; cdr3_aa: CASSFSSEQETQYF; cdr3_nt: TGTGCCAGCAGTTTTTCCTCAGAACAAGAGACCCAGTACTTC
clone_size: NA; v_call: TRBV4-3; j_call: TRBJ2-7; d_call: TRBD2; cdr3_length: 19; cdr3_aa: CASSQPCHAGTSGREEQYF; cdr3_nt: TGCGCCAGCAGCCAACCTTGCCACGCTGGGACTAGCGGGAGGGAAGAGCAGTACTTC
clone_size: NA; v_call: TRBV14; j_call: TRBJ2-7; d_call: TRBD2; cdr3_length: 16; cdr3_aa: CASSQDRAGGSHEQYF; cdr3_nt: TGTGCCAGCAGCCAAGATCGGGCGGGCGGGAGCCACGAGCAGTACTTC
clone_size: NA; v_call: TRBV27; j_call: TRBJ2-7; d_call: TRBD1; cdr3_length: 16; cdr3_aa: CASNPGQVPSPHEQYF; cdr3_nt: TGTGCCAGCAATCCGGGACAGGTCCCCTCCCCCCACGAGCAGTACTTC
clone_size: NA; v_call: TRBV11-2; j_call: TRBJ2-2; d_call: NA; cdr3_length: 15; cdr3_aa: CASSLVVGGTGELFF; cdr3_nt: TGTGCCAGCAGCTTAGTCGTGGGGGGCACCGGGGAGCTGTTTTTT
clone_size: NA; v_call: TRBV29-1; j_call: TRBJ2-3; d_call: NA; cdr3_length: 13; cdr3_aa: CSVWGVGTDTQYF; cdr3_nt: TGCAGCGTTTGGGGGGTCGGCACAGATACGCAGTATTTT
clone_size: NA; v_call: TRBV7-2; j_call: TRBJ2-7; d_call: TRBD2; cdr3_length: 16; cdr3_aa: CASSPTALAGNYEQYF; cdr3_nt: TGTGCCAGCAGCCCCACCGCCCTAGCGGGAAACTACGAGCAGTACTTC
clone_size: few; v_call: TRBV19; j_call: TRBJ2-7; d_call: TRBD1; cdr3_length: 15; cdr3_aa: CASSPGTGGVYEQYF; cdr3_nt: TGTGCCAGTAGTCCAGGGACAGGGGGTGTCTACGAGCAGTACTTC
clone_size: NA; v_call: TRBV5-4; j_call: TRBJ2-7; d_call: NA; cdr3_length: 16; cdr3_aa: CASSNPGTPGNYEQYF; cdr3_nt: TGTGCCAGCAGCAACCCCGGGACTCCGGGGAACTACGAGCAGTACTTC
clone_size: NA; v_call: TRBV4-2; j_call: TRBJ2-7; d_call: TRBD2; cdr3_length: 19; cdr3_aa: CASSQDGLAGEFGPYEQYF; cdr3_nt: TGTGCCAGCAGCCAAGATGGGCTAGCGGGAGAATTCGGGCCCTACGAGCAGTACTTC
clone_size: NA; v_call: TRBV7-9; j_call: TRBJ2-1; d_call: TRBD2; cdr3_length: 18; cdr3_aa: CASSLTLGDGGRNREQFF; cdr3_nt: TGTGCCAGCAGCTTAACTCTAGGGGACGGCGGGAGGAATCGGGAGCAGTTCTTC
clone_size: NA; v_call: TRBV7-6; j_call: TRBJ2-7; d_call: TRBD1; cdr3_length: 15; cdr3_aa: CASSSHSGGVYEQYF; cdr3_nt: TGTGCCAGCAGCTCACATTCAGGGGGCGTATACGAGCAGTACTTC
clone_size: once; v_call: TRBV13; j_call: TRBJ2-1; d_call: NA; cdr3_length: 14; cdr3_aa: CASSSGLGGFEQFF; cdr3_nt: TGTGCCAGCAGTTCCGGACTAGGGGGTTTTGAGCAGTTCTTC
clone_size: NA; v_call: TRBV27; j_call: TRBJ2-1; d_call: NA; cdr3_length: 14; cdr3_aa: CASNSLSSYNEQFF; cdr3_nt: TGTGCCAGCAACTCTTTAAGCTCCTACAATGAGCAGTTCTTC
clone_size: NA; v_call: TRBV6-1; j_call: TRBJ2-7; d_call: NA; cdr3_length: 11; cdr3_aa: CALVGGIEQYF; cdr3_nt: TGTGCCTTAGTCGGCGGGATAGAGCAGTACTTC
clone_size: NA; v_call: TRBV5-7; j_call: TRBJ2-7; d_call: TRBD2; cdr3_length: 15; cdr3_aa: CASNPSAGVGYEQYF; cdr3_nt: TGTGCCAGCAACCCATCAGCGGGAGTTGGGTACGAGCAGTACTTC
clone_size: NA; v_call: TRBV5-1; j_call: TRBJ2-5; d_call: TRBD2; cdr3_length: 16; cdr3_aa: CASSTGLAGGGETQYF; cdr3_nt: TGCGCCAGCAGCACGGGACTAGCGGGAGGAGGGGAGACCCAGTACTTC
clone_size: once; v_call: TRBV14; j_call: TRBJ2-1; d_call: TRBD1; cdr3_length: 14; cdr3_aa: CASSQTGVGNEQFF; cdr3_nt: TGTGCCAGCAGCCAGACAGGGGTGGGCAATGAGCAGTTCTTC
clone_size: NA; v_call: TRBV4-1; j_call: TRBJ2-1; d_call: TRBD2; cdr3_length: 14; cdr3_aa: CASSLGLEPNEQFF; cdr3_nt: TGCGCCAGCAGCCTCGGACTAGAGCCCAATGAGCAGTTCTTC
clone_size: NA; v_call: TRBV7-9; j_call: TRBJ2-3; d_call: TRBD2; cdr3_length: 16; cdr3_aa: CASSLVRGRNRDTQYF; cdr3_nt: TGTGCCAGCAGCTTAGTTCGCGGGAGGAATAGGGATACGCAGTATTTT
clone_size: few; v_call: TRBV4-3; j_call: TRBJ2-7; d_call: TRBD2; cdr3_length: 15; cdr3_aa: CASSQALAGGDEQYF; cdr3_nt: TGCGCCAGCAGCCAGGCCCTAGCGGGAGGGGACGAGCAGTACTTC
clone_size: NA; v_call: TRBV27; j_call: TRBJ2-7; d_call: TRBD2; cdr3_length: 15; cdr3_aa: CASSPLTSGTTLLYF; cdr3_nt: TGTGCCAGCAGTCCTCTGACTAGCGGGACTACTTTACTGTACTTC
clone_size: NA; v_call: TRBV5-1; j_call: TRBJ2-7; d_call: TRBD2; cdr3_length: 12; cdr3_aa: CASSSSGYEQYF; cdr3_nt: TGCGCCAGCAGCTCTAGCGGCTACGAGCAGTACTTC
clone_size: NA; v_call: TRBV6-1; j_call: TRBJ1-1; d_call: NA; cdr3_length: 13; cdr3_aa: CASRPGVGTEAFF; cdr3_nt: TGTGCCAGCAGGCCGGGGGTGGGCACTGAAGCTTTCTTT
clone_size: NA; v_call: TRBV7-2; j_call: TRBJ2-7; d_call: NA; cdr3_length: 12; cdr3_aa: CASSTSSYEQYF; cdr3_nt: TGTGCCAGCAGCACCAGTTCCTACGAGCAGTACTTC
clone_size: NA; v_call: TRBV2; j_call: TRBJ2-3; d_call: NA; cdr3_length: 15; cdr3_aa: CASSESEVSTDTQYF; cdr3_nt: TGTGCCAGCAGTGAAAGTGAGGTTAGCACAGATACGCAGTATTTT
clone_size: NA; v_call: TRBV2; j_call: TRBJ2-7; d_call: TRBD2; cdr3_length: 17; cdr3_aa: CASSDPTGTSGSHEQYF; cdr3_nt: TGTGCCAGCAGTGACCCGACAGGGACTAGCGGGAGTCACGAGCAGTACTTC
clone_size: NA; v_call: TRBV7-9; j_call: TRBJ1-2; d_call: NA; cdr3_length: 16; cdr3_aa: CASSLAQRQLYEGYTF; cdr3_nt: TGTGCCAGCAGCTTAGCGCAGAGACAGTTATATGAGGGCTACACCTTC
clone_size: once; v_call: TRBV6-1; j_call: TRBJ2-1; d_call: NA; cdr3_length: 12; cdr3_aa: CASRLATNEQFF; cdr3_nt: TGTGCCAGCAGGCTAGCGACCAATGAGCAGTTCTTC
clone_size: NA; v_call: TRBV7-9; j_call: TRBJ1-2; d_call: NA; cdr3_length: 10; cdr3_aa: CASSQQGYTF; cdr3_nt: TGTGCCAGCAGCCAACAGGGCTACACCTTC
clone_size: NA; v_call: TRBV14; j_call: TRBJ2-7; d_call: NA; cdr3_length: 14; cdr3_aa: CASSTRSGPYEQYF; cdr3_nt: TGTGCCAGCAGCACGCGTAGCGGCCCCTACGAGCAGTACTTC
clone_size: NA; v_call: TRBV4-1; j_call: TRBJ1-4; d_call: TRBD1; cdr3_length: 15; cdr3_aa: CASSQEPGGGEKLFF; cdr3_nt: TGCGCCAGCAGCCAAGAGCCAGGGGGCGGTGAAAAACTGTTTTTT
clone_size: once; v_call: TRBV19; j_call: TRBJ2-7; d_call: NA; cdr3_length: 14; cdr3_aa: CASRAGRFGYEQYF; cdr3_nt: TGTGCCAGTAGGGCGGGGAGGTTCGGATACGAGCAGTACTTC
clone_size: NA; v_call: TRBV4-1; j_call: TRBJ1-1; d_call: NA; cdr3_length: 16; cdr3_aa: CASSQDQTRVNTEAFF; cdr3_nt: TGCGCCAGCAGCCAAGACCAAACACGGGTAAACACTGAAGCTTTCTTT
clone_size: NA; v_call: TRBV4-1; j_call: TRBJ2-5; d_call: NA; cdr3_length: 16; cdr3_aa: CASSPMGPGAQETQYF; cdr3_nt: TGTGCCAGCAGCCCCATGGGCCCAGGGGCGCAAGAGACCCAGTACTTC
clone_size: NA; v_call: TRBV7-9; j_call: TRBJ2-7; d_call: NA; cdr3_length: 13; cdr3_aa: CASSDSTGLEQYF; cdr3_nt: TGTGCCAGCAGCGACTCTACAGGGCTCGAGCAGTACTTC
clone_size: NA; v_call: TRBV4-3; j_call: TRBJ2-6; d_call: NA; cdr3_length: 14; cdr3_aa: CASGSFSGANVLTF; cdr3_nt: TGCGCCAGCGGGAGCTTCTCTGGGGCCAACGTCCTGACTTTC
clone_size: NA; v_call: TRBV4-1; j_call: TRBJ2-2; d_call: NA; cdr3_length: 19; cdr3_aa: CASSQDWGGSRSRSGELFF; cdr3_nt: TGCGCCAGCAGCCAAGATTGGGGCGGCAGCAGATCGAGGTCCGGGGAGCTGTTTTTT
clone_size: few; v_call: TRBV6-9; j_call: TRBJ2-7; d_call: TRBD1; cdr3_length: 14; cdr3_aa: CASSPGQGSYEQYF; cdr3_nt: TGTGCCAGCAGCCCGGGACAGGGGAGCTACGAGCAGTACTTC
clone_size: NA; v_call: TRBV29-1; j_call: TRBJ1-1; d_call: NA; cdr3_length: 14; cdr3_aa: CSVRGVGGATEAFF; cdr3_nt: TGCAGCGTTCGGGGGGTCGGGGGCGCGACTGAAGCTTTCTTT
clone_size: NA; v_call: TRBV30; j_call: TRBJ2-1; d_call: NA; cdr3_length: 12; cdr3_aa: CAWSVTSNEQFF; cdr3_nt: TGTGCCTGGAGTGTCACAAGTAATGAGCAGTTCTTC
clone_size: NA; v_call: TRBV29-1; j_call: TRBJ2-1; d_call: TRBD1; cdr3_length: 16; cdr3_aa: CSVVLFFTGGGNEQFF; cdr3_nt: TGCAGCGTTGTTCTATTTTTTACAGGGGGCGGGAATGAGCAGTTCTTC
clone_size: NA; v_call: TRBV5-1; j_call: TRBJ2-7; d_call: NA; cdr3_length: 16; cdr3_aa: CASSLVGAGPYSEQYF; cdr3_nt: TGCGCCAGCAGCTTGGTGGGTGCGGGACCCTATAGCGAGCAGTACTTC
clone_size: NA; v_call: TRBV15; j_call: TRBJ2-1; d_call: TRBD2; cdr3_length: 15; cdr3_aa: CATSRTSGEYNEQFF; cdr3_nt: TGTGCCACCAGCAGGACTAGCGGGGAGTACAATGAGCAGTTCTTC
clone_size: NA; v_call: TRBV5-6; j_call: TRBJ2-1; d_call: TRBD1; cdr3_length: 19; cdr3_aa: CASSFPRDRGKGSYNEQFF; cdr3_nt: TGTGCCAGCAGCTTTCCCCGGGACAGGGGGAAAGGATCCTACAATGAGCAGTTCTTC
clone_size: NA; v_call: TRBV27; j_call: TRBJ2-1; d_call: TRBD2; cdr3_length: 15; cdr3_aa: CASSPGTSAYNEQFF; cdr3_nt: TGTGCCAGCAGTCCCGGGACTAGCGCCTACAATGAGCAGTTCTTC
clone_size: once; v_call: TRBV10-2; j_call: TRBJ2-2; d_call: NA; cdr3_length: 15; cdr3_aa: CASLVEGANTGELFF; cdr3_nt: TGCGCCAGCCTCGTCGAGGGGGCGAACACCGGGGAGCTGTTTTTT
clone_size: NA; v_call: TRBV6-6; j_call: TRBJ2-1; d_call: NA; cdr3_length: 11; cdr3_aa: CASRITGEQFF; cdr3_nt: TGTGCCAGCAGGATTACAGGGGAGCAGTTCTTC
clone_size: NA; v_call: TRBV5-4; j_call: TRBJ2-5; d_call: NA; cdr3_length: 14; cdr3_aa: CASSLVQGEETQYF; cdr3_nt: TGTGCCAGCAGCTTAGTACAGGGAGAAGAGACCCAGTACTTC
clone_size: NA; v_call: TRBV4-1; j_call: TRBJ1-2; d_call: NA; cdr3_length: 14; cdr3_aa: CASSQDPRGRGYTF; cdr3_nt: TGCGCCAGCAGCCAAGACCCCAGGGGACGCGGCTACACCTTC
clone_size: NA; v_call: TRBV6-5; j_call: TRBJ2-1; d_call: TRBD2; cdr3_length: 15; cdr3_aa: CASSYRTSEYNEQFF; cdr3_nt: TGTGCCAGCAGTTACAGGACTAGCGAGTACAATGAGCAGTTCTTC
clone_size: NA; v_call: TRBV4-1; j_call: TRBJ2-7; d_call: NA; cdr3_length: 13; cdr3_aa: CASSQIGDYEQYF; cdr3_nt: TGCGCCAGCAGCCAAATTGGAGACTACGAGCAGTACTTC
clone_size: NA; v_call: TRBV30; j_call: TRBJ2-7; d_call: NA; cdr3_length: 12; cdr3_aa: CAWSVTNHEQYF; cdr3_nt: TGTGCCTGGAGTGTGACTAACCACGAGCAGTACTTC
clone_size: NA; v_call: TRBV19; j_call: TRBJ2-1; d_call: NA; cdr3_length: 16; cdr3_aa: CASSPMTGRSYNEQFF; cdr3_nt: TGTGCCAGTAGTCCCATGACAGGTCGCTCCTACAATGAGCAGTTCTTC
clone_size: few; v_call: TRBV21-1; j_call: TRBJ1-5; d_call: NA; cdr3_length: 16; cdr3_aa: CASSPRHHPPHQPQHF; cdr3_nt: TGTGCCAGCAGCCCCCGACATCATCCTCCGCATCAGCCCCAGCATTTT
clone_size: NA; v_call: TRBV28; j_call: TRBJ1-1; d_call: NA; cdr3_length: 11; cdr3_aa: CASSLGGRAFF; cdr3_nt: TGTGCCAGCAGTTTGGGAGGGCGGGCTTTCTTT
clone_size: NA; v_call: TRBV23-1; j_call: TRBJ2-2; d_call: TRBD1; cdr3_length: 17; cdr3_aa: CASSQSGEQGVKGGAVF; cdr3_nt: TGCGCCAGCAGTCAATCGGGGGAACAGGGGGTAAAGGGGGGAGCTGTTTTT